This T cell receptor beta chain was retrieved from a study of cytotoxic CD8 clonotypes in ibrutinib-treated CLL. Study context: Response samples were taken after a median roughly twelve months of treatment, range 6 to 36. General study results and limits: Starting clonality was above that of age-matched healthy donors and tracked circulating CD8+ T-cell counts.

Germline assignment: CDR1 MDHEN and CDR2 SYDVKM. Between the trimmed V and J ends, which lost 6 bases and 2 bases, there was a span of 5 bases. CDR3 length equals 12 residues. About this clone: The antigen remains unidentified.

Only in-frame clones appear in the TCRdb table, and some are missing; sequencing was by immunoSEQ multiplex PCR. This sample has hundreds of thousands of clones, with 67% found just once. The receptor's source is a human donor with chronic lymphocytic leukemia. The starting material was PBMCs, obtained after 36 months of ibrutinib treatment. V gene TRBV28 combines with J gene TRBJ1-5; D uncertain. This chain's CDR3 is CASRIGNQPQHF. CDR3 DNA: TGTGCCAGCAGAATAGGCAATCAGCCCCAGCATTTT.